This T cell receptor (beta chain) was identified in a study of blood T cell repertoires in COVID-19. Study-wide context: Sites in the United States, Italy and Spain provided acute and convalescent COVID-19 samples. PBMCs, B-cell-depleted T cells, or T cells provided the cDNA or gDNA that made up the material.

TCRdb's table, derived via immunoSEQ multiplex PCR, lists solely in-frame clones and lacks some. Counted here are fewer than 80,000 clones, roughly nine tenths occurring once; the ten biggest clones make up approximately 2.5%. Specimen: peripheral blood. The clonotype originates from a human donor in a cohort sampled during active COVID-19.

For the CDR3, the DNA is TGTGCCAGCAGTGAAACCCAGGGTGGCTATGGCTACACCTTC. Residues: CASSETQGGYGYTF. The gene calls are TRBV6-1 and TRBJ1-2; D is perhaps TRBD1 (5 bases). From germline, CDR1 is MNHNS and CDR2 SASEGT. The CDR3 spans 14 residues. V gave up 2 bases and J gave up 4 bases, with 11 bases separating them.